The 32 T cell receptor beta chains below were found in one sample sequenced in a study of shared clonotypes between healthy human individuals. Naive CD8 cells lacked CD45RO and underwent positive selection for CCR7, leaving out terminally differentiated effector memory CD45RA+ cells. This table comes from immunoSEQ multiplex PCR, and its TCRdb copy is limited to in-frame clones, with some not included. The sample yields about 2.1 million clones, around 93% seen once. Sequencing was carried out using naive CD8+ T cells from PBMCs. The receptors derive from a man aged 18 to 29 in good health. Some clones in this sample may be carry-over from other donors' samples.

The rearrangement links TRBV15 to TRBJ2-7; the D is unclear. Trimming left V 1 base short and J 3 bases short, with 4 bases between. The CDR3 consists of 12 residues. Germline CDR1 is LNHNV and CDR2 is YYDKDF (reference sequence). In DNA form, the CDR3 reads TGTGCCACCAGCAGAGGATTCTACGAGCAGTACTTC. This encodes CATSRGFYEQYF. Full variable domain (remainder filled in from reference TRBV15 and TRBJ2-7): DAMVIQNPRYQVTQFGKPVTLSCSQTLNHNVMYWYQQKSSQAPKLLFHYYDKDFNNEADTPDNFQSRRPNTSFCFLDIRSPGLGDTAMYLCATSRGFYEQYFGPGTRLTVT.

The chain links TRBV4-1 to TRBJ2-5, with D possibly called TRBD1 or TRBD2 (6 bases each). CDR1 MGHRA and CDR2 YSYEKL come from the germline V gene. The CDR3 extends over 15 amino acids. V gave up 3 bases and J gave up 1 base, with 12 bases separating them. CDR3 residues: CASSHPGGGQETQYF. CDR3 DNA: TGCGCCAGCAGCCACCCCGGGGGCGGCCAAGAGACCCAGTACTTC.

This chain links TRBV30 with TRBJ2-7; perhaps TRBD1 as D (6 bases). V dropped 2 bases and J dropped 4 bases, with 12 bases sitting between them. This CDR3 is built from 13 residues. CDR1 is GTSNPN and CDR2 is SVGIG in the germline V gene (reference sequence). This chain's CDR3 is CAWSRTDYYEQYF. The CDR3 nucleotides are TGTGCCTGGAGTAGGACAGACTATTACGAGCAGTACTTC.

J is TRBJ1-1 and V is TRBV30; D might be TRBD1 (5 bases). Germline V lookup: CDR1 GTSNPN, CDR2 SVGIG (reference sequence). V was cut by 1 base and J by 7 bases, with 13 bases left in between. This CDR3 is 13 amino acids long. CDR3 coding DNA: TGTGCCTGGAGTGAGGCGCTGGGGGTTGAAGCTTTCTTT. It specifies CAWSEALGVEAFF.

The rearrangement joins TRBV15 to TRBJ1-1; D is perhaps TRBD1 (5 bases). This CDR3 region has 13 residues. Trimming removed 4 bases at V and 2 bases at J, with 8 bases between. CDR1 LNHNV and CDR2 YYDKDF come from the germline V gene (reference sequence). CDR3 region: CATSTDRNTEAFF. CDR3 sequence (DNA): TGTGCCACCAGCACCGACAGAAACACTGAAGCTTTCTTT.

The chain combines TRBV15 with TRBJ2-4; D is possibly TRBD1 (6 bases). This CDR3 region has 16 residues. Germline-derived CDR1 and CDR2 are LNHNV and YYDKDF (reference sequence). Trimming removed 3 bases from V and 6 bases from J, with 18 bases in between. For the CDR3, the DNA is TGTGCCACCAGCAGGGAGCCGGTGGGGGCTGGAAACATTCAGTACTTC. This gives the protein CATSREPVGAGNIQYF.

This chain links TRBV9 with TRBJ2-3; D not certain. V lost 3 bases and J 1 base, leaving 15 bases between the germline ends. The CDR3 is made up of 16 amino acids. Germline V gene sequence: CDR1 SGDLS, CDR2 YYNGEE. Here the CDR3 reads CASSAGLGWRTDTQYF. Written as DNA, the CDR3 is TGTGCCAGCAGCGCGGGTTTAGGGTGGCGCACAGATACGCAGTATTTT.

In regard to this clone: The same CDR3 arises from other DNA sequences in this sample as well. V and J are TRBV7-2 and TRBJ2-1; no reliable D call. CDR1 SGHTA and CDR2 FQGNSA come from the germline V gene. The V end was cut by 1 base, the J end by 10 bases, with 5 bases between. This CDR3 is 11 amino acids long. As DNA, the CDR3 is TGTGCCAGCAGCTTAGTGGGAGAGCAGTTCTTC. Translation gives CASSLVGEQFF.

The rearrangement links TRBV5-1 to TRBJ2-7, with D unresolved. The length of the CDR3 is 13 residues. The germline CDR1 and CDR2 sequences are SGHRS and YFSETQ. Trimming removed 0 bases from V and 5 bases from J, with 9 bases in between. The CDR3 protein is CASSLGVVDEQYF. The CDR3 DNA reads as TGCGCCAGCAGCTTGGGTGTAGTCGACGAGCAGTACTTC.

The rearrangement joins TRBV10-1 to TRBJ2-7; TRBD1 is a possible D gene (6 bases). V was shortened by 8 bases and J by 6 bases, with 17 bases between the two germline ends. The CDR3 extends over 13 amino acids. Germline V gene sequence: CDR1 WNHNN, CDR2 SYGVQD (reference sequence). CDR3 DNA: TGCGCCAGCGGATGGACAGACGGCGGCGAGCAGTACTTC. It yields the protein CASGWTDGGEQYF.

The table lists this clone with a count of one. V usage is TRBV4-3 and J usage is TRBJ2-1; D may be TRBD1 or TRBD2 (6 bases each). Germline V gene data show CDR1 as LGHNA and CDR2 as YSLEER. The CDR3 extends over 16 amino acids. Trimming stripped 0 bases from V and 7 bases from J, with 16 bases between. The CDR3 loop is CASSQEGAGMGNEQFF. As DNA, the CDR3 is TGCGCCAGCAGCCAAGAGGGGGCGGGAATGGGTAATGAGCAGTTCTTC.

This chain connects TRBV7-8 to TRBJ1-1; D not certain. This CDR3 is 16 amino acids long. Trimming removed 2 bases from V and 3 bases from J, with 16 bases in between. Germline V gene sequence: CDR1 SGHVS, CDR2 FQNEAQ. CDR3 residues: CASSLWAPAGYTEAFF. Here the CDR3 DNA reads TGTGCCAGCAGCTTATGGGCCCCTGCGGGCTACACTGAAGCTTTCTTT.

This chain links TRBV6-5 with TRBJ1-1; D is ambiguous. V was trimmed by 8 bases and J by 4 bases, leaving 14 bases between them. Germline V gene data show CDR1 as MNHEY and CDR2 as SVGAGI. The CDR3 is 13 residues long. The DNA for the CDR3 is TGTGCCAGCCTCGGATCAGGCGTCACTGAAGCTTTCTTT. This sequence encodes CASLGSGVTEAFF.

V gene TRBV28 combines with J gene TRBJ1-5, with TRBD1 identical over 8 bases. This CDR3 is 15 amino acids long. Germline V gene data show CDR1 as MDHEN and CDR2 as SYDVKM. With V trimmed by 7 bases and J by 7 bases, 12 bases remained unmatched. CDR3: CASMTLQGGRQPQHF. Written as DNA, the CDR3 is TGTGCCAGCATGACTTTACAGGGGGGTCGCCAGCCCCAGCATTTT.

The rearrangement links TRBV29-1 to TRBJ2-3; the match to TRBD2 covers 7 bases. Germline-derived CDR1 and CDR2 are SQVTM and ANQGSEA. V shed 1 base and J 6 bases; nucleotides not matched to a gene: 22. CDR3 length equals 19 residues. The DNA of the CDR3 is TGCAGCGTTGAAGCTTTCAGCCCTCCTCTAGCGGAGCGGACGGATACGCAGTATTTT. Encoded protein: CSVEAFSPPLAERTDTQYF.

The chain recombines TRBV29-1 with TRBJ2-3; maybe TRBD1 (5 bases). The CDR3 sequence is 15 residues long. CDR1 and CDR2 (germline): SQVTM, ANQGSEA. Trimming stripped 1 base from V and 4 bases from J, with 15 bases between. The CDR3 loop reads CSVEGTSTVPDTQYF. DNA of the CDR3: TGCAGCGTTGAAGGGACATCGACCGTCCCAGATACGCAGTATTTT.

The chain's CDR3 is CASSLTEYSYNEQFF. CDR3 DNA sequence: TGCGCCAGCAGCTTGACAGAGTACTCCTACAATGAGCAGTTCTTC. The chain couples TRBV5-1 to TRBJ2-1, with unresolved D. Trimming took off 1 base at V and 0 bases at J, with 8 bases between the two ends. This CDR3 has 15 amino acids. The germline CDR1 and CDR2 sequences are SGHRS and YFSETQ.

The sample holds one count of this clone. The chain employs TRBV6-1 and TRBJ2-7; D unresolved. The CDR3 contains 15 residues. Germline loops: CDR1 MNHNS, CDR2 SASEGT. V lost 7 bases, J lost 3 bases, and 19 bases lay in between. The CDR3, as DNA: TGTGCCAGCACCAGTGAAATGGCCCTAGTCTACGAGCAGTACTTC. It is translated as CASTSEMALVYEQYF.

This sequence joins TRBV28 and TRBJ2-7; unclear D gene. The CDR3 has 13 amino acids. Trimming pared 6 bases from V and 2 bases from J, leaving 11 bases between. Germline assignment: CDR1 MDHEN and CDR2 SYDVKM. This CDR3 reads CASRPRQTYEQYF. As DNA, the CDR3 is TGTGCCAGCAGGCCTCGGCAGACCTACGAGCAGTACTTC.

Details on this clone: The sample carries other DNA sequences with the same CDR3. This chain connects TRBV6-5 to TRBJ1-2; TRBD1 might be the D (6 bases). The CDR3 has 14 residues. Germline-derived CDR1 and CDR2 are MNHEY and SVGAGI. V was shortened by 0 bases and J by 4 bases, with 9 bases between the two germline ends. The CDR3 DNA follows: TGTGCCAGCAGTTACTCGGGGACATCCTATGGCTACACCTTC. Translated: CASSYSGTSYGYTF.

This clone was counted a single time. This chain uses TRBV7-9 with TRBJ1-1; no clear D gene. Germline CDR1 and CDR2: SEHNR and FQNEAQ (reference sequence). V was trimmed by 5 bases and J by 3 bases, leaving 25 bases between them. CDR3 size: 18 residues. The CDR3 loop reads CASSTPPGYPPGDTEAFF. Written as DNA, the CDR3 is TGTGCCAGCAGCACGCCCCCCGGATACCCTCCAGGTGACACTGAAGCTTTCTTT. Filled out from reference TRBV7-9 and TRBJ1-1, the complete variable domain reads DTGVSQNPRHKITKRGQNVTFRCDPISEHNRLYWYRQTLGQGPEFLTYFQNEAQLEKSRLLSDRFSAERPKGSFSTLEIQRTEQGDSAMYLCASSTPPGYPPGDTEAFFGQGTRLTVV.

Note on this clone: Other nucleotide sequences from this sample produce the same CDR3. This sequence joins TRBV5-6 and TRBJ2-2; TRBD2 agrees at 12 bases. J was trimmed by 5 bases and V by 0 bases; bases with no gene match: 2. This CDR3 is built from 16 residues. Germline V gene sequence: CDR1 SGHDT, CDR2 YYEEEE. The CDR3 loop reads CASSLELAGGTGELFF. CDR3 nucleotides: TGTGCCAGCAGCTTGGAACTAGCGGGAGGTACCGGGGAGCTGTTTTTT.

The chain couples TRBV27 to TRBJ2-3; TRBD1 might be the D (6 bases). Germline CDR1 reads MNHEY; CDR2 reads SMNVEV (reference sequence). The CDR3 length is 15 residues. V was shortened by 5 bases and J by 4 bases, with 16 bases between the two germline ends. In DNA, the CDR3 is TGTGCCAGCAGTAACGGCAGGGGTAGCGCAGATACGCAGTATTTT. Its protein product is CASSNGRGSADTQYF.

The chain links TRBV4-1 to TRBJ1-1; D is unresolved. V was pared by 1 base and J by 8 bases, with 17 bases between. The germline CDR1 and CDR2 sequences are MGHRA and YSYEKL. The CDR3 loop spans 15 amino acids. The CDR3 DNA reads as TGCGCCAGCAGCCAAGTGGTAGCTGGAGGATCCGAAGCTTTCTTT. As protein: CASSQVVAGGSEAFF.

The rearrangement links TRBV7-9 to TRBJ2-3, with 7 bases matching TRBD1. The CDR3 is 17 residues long. Germline V gene lookup returns CDR1 SEHNR and CDR2 FQNEAQ (reference sequence). Germline trimming cut 1 base from V and 8 bases from J; bases unmatched to any gene: 15. Written as DNA, the CDR3 is TGTGCCAGCAGCTTAGTTGGAGGACAGGTCTCTTTAGCTACGCAGTATTTT. Translating it yields CASSLVGGQVSLATQYF.

The V call is TRBV10-3, the J call TRBJ1-5, with D perhaps matching TRBD1 (5 bases). Between the trimmed V and J ends, which lost 3 bases and 0 bases, there was a span of 15 bases. This CDR3 contains 17 residues. Germline V lookup: CDR1 ENHRY, CDR2 SYGVKD. CDR3 DNA sequence: TGTGCCATCAGTGACCCAGACAGTTCGGGTAGCAATCAGCCCCAGCATTTT. Its translation is CAISDPDSSGSNQPQHF.

This chain connects TRBV27 to TRBJ2-1, with D possibly being TRBD1 or TRBD2 (6 bases each). Germline lookup yields CDR1 MNHEY and CDR2 SMNVEV (reference sequence). Trimming pared 2 bases from V and 1 base from J, leaving 21 bases between. The CDR3 extends over 19 amino acids. This CDR3 reads CASSLRSIRGEESYNEQFF. The CDR3 DNA is TGTGCCAGCAGTTTAAGGAGTATAAGGGGGGAGGAATCCTACAATGAGCAGTTCTTC.

This sequence joins TRBV7-7 and TRBJ2-2; unclear D gene. The CDR3 runs to 15 residues. Trimming took off 5 bases at V and 3 bases at J, with 13 bases between the two ends. Germline CDR1 is SSHAT and CDR2 is FNYEAQ (reference sequence). The CDR3: CASSLGHSYTGELFF. The CDR3 DNA sequence: TGTGCCAGCAGCCTTGGGCACAGCTACACCGGGGAGCTGTTTTTT.

V and J are TRBV7-3 and TRBJ2-1, with TRBD2 matching 8 bases. Per the germline V gene, CDR1 is SGHTA and CDR2 is FQGTGA. The trim removed 2 bases at V and 5 bases at J, leaving 8 bases unmatched. The CDR3 has 16 amino acids. The CDR3 is CASSLDVSGLDNEQFF. CDR3 nucleotide sequence: TGTGCCAGCAGCTTAGACGTATCGGGACTAGACAATGAGCAGTTCTTC.

This chain links TRBV28 with TRBJ1-5; perhaps TRBD1 as D (5 bases). Germline loops: CDR1 MDHEN, CDR2 SYDVKM. The length of the CDR3 is 16 residues. V lost 5 bases to trimming and J lost 8 bases, with 22 bases between them. CDR3 nucleotides: TGTGCCAGCAGTACACAAACCCGCCGGGGCCTTGAGCCCCAGCATTTT. This codes for CASSTQTRRGLEPQHF.

Turning to this clone: The sample has other DNA sequences that encode this CDR3 too. The CDR3 nucleotides are TGTGCCTGGACCCCCTACAATGAGCAGTTCTTC. This translates into CAWTPYNEQFF. The chain combines TRBV30 with TRBJ2-1; D call uncertain. V lost 4 bases and J 2 bases, leaving 3 bases between the germline ends. The CDR3 is 11 residues long. Germline V gives CDR1 GTSNPN, CDR2 SVGIG (reference sequence).

This chain links TRBV5-1 with TRBJ2-2, with 13 bases fitting TRBD2. CDR1 and CDR2 (germline): SGHRS, YFSETQ. There are 19 residues in the CDR3. V gave up 0 bases and J gave up 1 base; unmatched junction bases: 6. The CDR3 DNA follows: TGCGCCAGCAGCTTGGGGATCGGACTAGCGGGAGAGAACACCGGGGAGCTGTTTTTT. Encoded protein: CASSLGIGLAGENTGELFF.